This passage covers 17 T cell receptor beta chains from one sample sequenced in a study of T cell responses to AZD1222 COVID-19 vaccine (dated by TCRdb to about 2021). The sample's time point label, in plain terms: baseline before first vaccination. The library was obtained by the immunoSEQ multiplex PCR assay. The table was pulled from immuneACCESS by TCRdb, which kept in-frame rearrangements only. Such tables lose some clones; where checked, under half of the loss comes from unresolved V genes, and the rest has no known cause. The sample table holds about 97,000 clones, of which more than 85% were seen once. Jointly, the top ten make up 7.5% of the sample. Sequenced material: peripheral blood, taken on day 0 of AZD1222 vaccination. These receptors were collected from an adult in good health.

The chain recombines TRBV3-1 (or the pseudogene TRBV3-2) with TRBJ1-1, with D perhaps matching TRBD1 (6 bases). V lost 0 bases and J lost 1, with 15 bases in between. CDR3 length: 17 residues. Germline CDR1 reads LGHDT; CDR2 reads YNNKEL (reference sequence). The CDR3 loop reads CASSQDVRQGRNTEAFF. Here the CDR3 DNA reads TGTGCCAGCAGCCAAGACGTTCGGCAGGGGAGGAACACTGAAGCTTTCTTT.

CDR3 coding DNA: TGCGCCAGCAGCCGCAGGACTAGCGGAAGCACAGATACGCAGTATTTT. Protein sequence: CASSRRTSGSTDTQYF. The rearrangement uses TRBV4-3 and TRBJ2-3; TRBD2 matches 10 bases. The CDR3 consists of 16 residues. The germline CDR1 and CDR2 sequences are LGHNA and YSLEER. The J segment lost 0 bases and the V segment lost 4 bases, leaving 4 bases of the junction unmatched.

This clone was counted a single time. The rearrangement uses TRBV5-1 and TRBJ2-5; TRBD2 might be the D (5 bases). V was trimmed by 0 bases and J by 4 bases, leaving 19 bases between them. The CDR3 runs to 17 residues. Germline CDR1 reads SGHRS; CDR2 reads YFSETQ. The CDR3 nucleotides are TGCGCCAGCAGCTTGGCCGATAAGCCTACCGAGGGAGAGACCCAGTACTTC. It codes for CASSLADKPTEGETQYF. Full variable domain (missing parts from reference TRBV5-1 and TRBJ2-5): KAGVTQTPRYLIKTRGQQVTLSCSPISGHRSVSWYQQTPGQGLQFLFEYFSETQRNKGNFPGRFSGRQFSNSRSEMNVSTLELGDSALYLCASSLADKPTEGETQYFGPGTRLLVL.

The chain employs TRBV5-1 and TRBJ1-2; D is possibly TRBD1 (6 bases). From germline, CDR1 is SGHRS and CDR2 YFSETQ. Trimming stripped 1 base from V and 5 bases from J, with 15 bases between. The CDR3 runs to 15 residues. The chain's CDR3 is CASSLIGGQLYGYTF. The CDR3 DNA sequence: TGCGCCAGCAGCTTGATAGGGGGACAACTTTATGGCTACACCTTC.

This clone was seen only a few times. The CDR3: CASTLDGGTEAFF. The CDR3 DNA sequence: TGTGCCAGCACCCTGGATGGTGGTACTGAAGCTTTCTTT. This chain uses TRBV7-8 with TRBJ1-1; no definite D call. The ends were cut back, 7 bases at V and 5 bases at J, with 14 bases in the middle. The germline CDR1 and CDR2 sequences are SGHVS and FQNEAQ. This CDR3 is built from 13 residues.

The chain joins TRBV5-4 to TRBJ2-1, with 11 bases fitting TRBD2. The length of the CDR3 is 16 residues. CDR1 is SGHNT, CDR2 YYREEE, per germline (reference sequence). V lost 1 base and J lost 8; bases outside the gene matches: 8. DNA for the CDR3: TGTGCCAGCAGCTTGCGGCTAGCGGGAGGATCAGATGAGCAGTTCTTC. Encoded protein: CASSLRLAGGSDEQFF.

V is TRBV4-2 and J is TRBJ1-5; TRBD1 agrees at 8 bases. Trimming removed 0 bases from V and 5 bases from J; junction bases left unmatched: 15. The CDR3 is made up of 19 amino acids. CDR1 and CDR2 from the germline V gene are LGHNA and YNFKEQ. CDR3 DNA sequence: TGTGCCAGCAGCCAAGATGTTGGGGCAGGGGGCCGAGGTGATCAGCCCCAGCATTTT. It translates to CASSQDVGAGGRGDQPQHF.

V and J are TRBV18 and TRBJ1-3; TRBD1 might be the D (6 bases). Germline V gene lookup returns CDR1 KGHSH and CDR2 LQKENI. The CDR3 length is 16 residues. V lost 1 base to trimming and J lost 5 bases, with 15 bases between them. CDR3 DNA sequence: TGTGCCAGCTCACCACAATCGGGACAAGTGAGAAACACCATATATTTT. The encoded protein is CASSPQSGQVRNTIYF.

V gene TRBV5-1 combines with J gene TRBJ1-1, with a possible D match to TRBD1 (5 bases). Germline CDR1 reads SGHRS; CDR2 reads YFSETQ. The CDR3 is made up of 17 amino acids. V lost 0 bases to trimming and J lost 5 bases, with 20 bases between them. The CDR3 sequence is CASSLVSGPGMWTEAFF. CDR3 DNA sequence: TGCGCCAGCAGCTTGGTCTCGGGGCCGGGGATGTGGACTGAAGCTTTCTTT.

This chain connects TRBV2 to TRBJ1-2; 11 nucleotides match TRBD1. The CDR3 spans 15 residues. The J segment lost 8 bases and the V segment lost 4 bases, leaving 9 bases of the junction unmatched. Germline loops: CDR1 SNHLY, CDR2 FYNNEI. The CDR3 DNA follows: TGTGCCAGCAGTGCTAGGACAGGGGGCGCTAAGGGCTACACCTTC. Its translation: CASSARTGGAKGYTF.

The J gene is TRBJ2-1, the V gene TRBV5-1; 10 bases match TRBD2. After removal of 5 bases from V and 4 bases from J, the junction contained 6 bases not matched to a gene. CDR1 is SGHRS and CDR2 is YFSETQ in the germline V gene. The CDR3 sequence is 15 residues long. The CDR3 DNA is TGCGCCAGCAGTTCCCTAGCGGGAGATTACAATGAGCAGTTCTTC. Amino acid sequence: CASSSLAGDYNEQFF.

The CDR3 spells CASSIGRTSNYGYTF. The CDR3 coding sequence is TGTGCCAGTAGTATAGGACGGACATCTAACTATGGCTACACCTTC. The chain joins TRBV19 to TRBJ1-2; TRBD1 is a possible D gene (5 bases). The CDR3 loop spans 15 amino acids. Germline CDR1 and CDR2: LNHDA and SQIVND (reference sequence). Trimming took off 1 base at V and 0 bases at J, with 9 bases between the two ends.

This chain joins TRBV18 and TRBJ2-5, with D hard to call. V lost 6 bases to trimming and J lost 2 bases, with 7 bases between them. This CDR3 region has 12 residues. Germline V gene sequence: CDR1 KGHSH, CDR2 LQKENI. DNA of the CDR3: TGTGCCAGCTCTACAAATCAAGAGACCCAGTACTTC. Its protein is CASSTNQETQYF.

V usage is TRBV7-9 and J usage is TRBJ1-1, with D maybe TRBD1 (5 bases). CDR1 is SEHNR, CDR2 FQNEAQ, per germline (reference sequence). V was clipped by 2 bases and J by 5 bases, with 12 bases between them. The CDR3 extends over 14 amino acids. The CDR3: CASSLIVGGTEAFF. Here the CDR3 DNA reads TGTGCCAGCAGCTTAATAGTGGGGGGTACTGAAGCTTTCTTT.

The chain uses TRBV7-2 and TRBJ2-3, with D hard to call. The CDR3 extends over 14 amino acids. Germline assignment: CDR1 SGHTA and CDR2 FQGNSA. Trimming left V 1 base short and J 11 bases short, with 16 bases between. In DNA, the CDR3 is TGTGCCAGCAGCTTAGGACCGAACCCTTTAGGGCAGTATTTT. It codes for CASSLGPNPLGQYF.

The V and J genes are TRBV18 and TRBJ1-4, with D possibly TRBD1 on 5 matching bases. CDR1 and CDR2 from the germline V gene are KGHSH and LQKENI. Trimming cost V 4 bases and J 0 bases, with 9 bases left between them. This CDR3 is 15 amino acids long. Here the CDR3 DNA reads TGTGCCAGCTCACAGGGGTTCACAACTAATGAAAAACTGTTTTTT. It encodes CASSQGFTTNEKLFF.

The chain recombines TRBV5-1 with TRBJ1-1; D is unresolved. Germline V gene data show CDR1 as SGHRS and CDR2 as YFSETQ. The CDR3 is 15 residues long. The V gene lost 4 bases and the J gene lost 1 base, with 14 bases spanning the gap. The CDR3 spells CASSLGVHSNTEAFF. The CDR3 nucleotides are TGCGCCAGCAGCCTGGGTGTGCACTCGAACACTGAAGCTTTCTTT.